Listed below are T cell receptor beta chains from one sample, sequenced in a study of shared clonotypes between healthy human individuals. Profiling relied on immunoSEQ multiplex PCR, and the TCRdb table lists in-frame clones only, not all of them. The sample has hundreds of thousands of clones, around 75% seen once. Sequenced material: PBMCs. The origin of the receptors is a woman in her 40s in good health. Some clones in this sample may be carry-over from other donors' samples. CDR3s include the opening cysteine and the closing phenylalanine or tryptophan. A D gene is named only where the DNA matches it firmly.

d_call j_call v_call cdr3_nt cdr3_aa
TRBD1 TRBJ1-2 TRBV7-9 TGTGCCAGCAGCTTAGAGGGGGCGCGGGGCTACACCTTC CASSLEGARGYTF
- TRBJ2-5 TRBV6-5 TGTGCCAGCAGTTACAACGTGGCAAGGGAGACCCAGTACTTC CASSYNVARETQYF
TRBD1 TRBJ1-5 TRBV28 TGTGCCAGCAGTTCCATACAGGGGGATCAGCCCCAGCATTTT CASSSIQGDQPQHF
- TRBJ2-7 TRBV7-8 TGTGCCAGCAGCCCCCGAGGGGCTAACTCCTACGAGCAGTACTTC CASSPRGANSYEQYF
- TRBJ1-1 TRBV5-1 TGCGCCAGCAGCTTGGACCCCGGGGCGATGAACACTGAAGCTTTCTTT CASSLDPGAMNTEAFF
- TRBJ1-5 TRBV18 TGTGCCAGCTCACTCTCAGGGTCCGGAGGGCATCAGCCCCAGCATTTT CASSLSGSGGHQPQHF
- TRBJ2-7 TRBV9 TGTGCCAGCAGCGTAGGCGCACTAGCCGCCTACGAGCAGTACTTC CASSVGALAAYEQYF
- TRBJ2-3 TRBV9 TGTGCCAGCAGCGCAACCCAAGGAGGAGATACGCAGTATTTT CASSATQGGDTQYF
- TRBJ2-1 TRBV28 TGTGCCAGCAGTCTTCCCGGGACTCAGTCGAAGGGGGAGCAGTTCTTC CASSLPGTQSKGEQFF
- TRBJ1-2 TRBV10-3 TGTGCCATCAGTGAAGACAATAACTATGGCTACACCTTC CAISEDNNYGYTF
- TRBJ1-2 TRBV6-1 TGTGCCAGCATGAGGGACGGCTACACCTTC CASMRDGYTF
TRBD1 TRBJ1-6 TRBV30 TGTGCCTGGACAGGTACAGGGGGCTCCTATAATTCACCCCTCCACTTT CAWTGTGGSYNSPLHF
- TRBJ1-4 TRBV19 TGTGCCAGTAGGATAACCGGGGCCAATGAAAAACTGTTTTTT CASRITGANEKLFF
TRBD2 TRBJ2-1 TRBV11-3 TGTGCCAGCAGCTTGAGGACTAGCGGACTTTCCTACAATGAGCAGTTCTTC CASSLRTSGLSYNEQFF
TRBD2 TRBJ2-6 TRBV6-6 TGTGCCAGCAGTTACTCTCGGGGGGCTGGGGCCAACGTCCTGACTTTC CASSYSRGAGANVLTF
- TRBJ2-7 TRBV5-5 TGTGCCAGCAGCCTCAGGGGGGTGTCCTACGAGCAGTACTTC CASSLRGVSYEQYF
- TRBJ1-2 TRBV7-2 TGTGCCAGCAGCTTAGCGGAGGGGTATGGCTACACCTTC CASSLAEGYGYTF
TRBD2 TRBJ2-3 TRBV28 TGTGCCAGCAGTACCGAGCGGGAGGGCGGGGATACGCAGTATTTT CASSTEREGGDTQYF